The 22 T cell receptor beta chains in this list originate from one sample, sequenced in a study of liver allograft versus peripheral blood T cells. At the level of the study: The study compared liver allograft T cell receptor repertoires against peripheral blood repertoires of liver transplant recipients.

TCRdb used MiXCR to reprocess the reads, holding one entry per CDR3 protein. The sample lists about 7,800 distinct CDR3 sequences; over 15% were seen once. The receptors stem from a human patient who had a liver transplant. The T cells may come from the graft donor.

This clonotype was detected ten times or more. J is TRBJ2-1 and V is TRBV11-1, with TRBD2 matching 12 bases. The J segment lost 7 bases and the V segment lost 2 bases, leaving 9 bases of the junction unmatched. Germline values: CDR1 SGHAT, CDR2 FQDESV (reference sequence). The CDR3 length is 17 residues. The CDR3 protein is CASSLNLAGGGENEQFF. The CDR3, as DNA: TGTGCCAGCAGCTTAAATCTAGCGGGGGGGGGGGAAAATGAGCAGTTCTTC. The whole variable domain, filled in from reference TRBV11-1 and TRBJ2-1, reads EAEVAQSPRYKITEKSQAVAFWCDPISGHATLYWYRQILGQGPELLVQFQDESVVDDSQLPKDRFSAERLKGVDSTLKIQPAELGDSAMYLCASSLNLAGGGENEQFFGPGTRLTVL.

Regarding this clonotype: A read error may explain this, as a much larger clone is one base away. The chain combines TRBV10-3 with TRBJ2-3, with 7 bases identical to TRBD2. The germline CDR1 and CDR2 sequences are ENHRY and SYGVKD. This CDR3 is 16 amino acids long. The CDR3 region is CAITGLSGGSTDTLYF. CDR3 in DNA: TGTGCCATCACCGGACTGAGCGGCGGGAGCACAGATACGCTGTATTTT.

As for this clonotype: Since a much larger clone is just one base distant, this may be a read error. This rearrangement joins TRBV29-1 to TRBJ2-2; 10 bases line up with TRBD1. The CDR3 is made up of 14 amino acids. The germline V gene encodes CDR1 SQVTM and CDR2 ANQGSEA. The CDR3 is CSGTPGQGSGGLFF. The CDR3 nucleotides read TGCAGCGGTACCCCGGGACAGGGGTCCGGGGGGCTGTTTTTT.

V gene TRBV11-3 combines with J gene TRBJ1-6, with D uncertain. Trimming removed 4 bases at V and 5 bases at J, with 6 bases between. Germline CDR1 and CDR2: SGHNT and YENEEA. The CDR3 totals 13 residues. The CDR3 region has the DNA TGTGCCAGCAGCTCCGGACATAATTCACCCCTCCACTTT. Translation: CASSSGHNSPLHF.

The chain combines TRBV6-1 with TRBJ2-5; perhaps TRBD1 as D (6 bases). The CDR3 runs to 14 residues. Germline V gene lookup returns CDR1 MNHNS and CDR2 SASEGT. V shed 6 bases and J shed 4 bases, with 15 bases lying between them. CDR3 residues: CASSSRGQRETQYF. CDR3 sequence (DNA): TGTGCCAGCAGCAGCCGTGGACAGCGAGAGACCCAGTACTTC.

Judged by abundance, this clonotype is medium-sized. The gene calls are TRBV6-6 and TRBJ1-1; D possibly corresponds to TRBD1 (5 bases). Between the trimmed V and J ends, which lost 1 base and 10 bases, there was a span of 13 bases. The CDR3 is 13 residues long. Per germline, CDR1 MNHNY and CDR2 SVGAGI (reference sequence). The CDR3 region has the DNA TGTGCCAGCAGTTACTACGGGGCGCCGGGAGCTTTCTTT. This translates into CASSYYGAPGAFF.

The gene calls are TRBV6-6 and TRBJ2-3, with 10 bases fitting TRBD2. The CDR3 is 15 residues long. V trimming: 10 bases; J trimming: 2 bases; junction bases outside the gene matches: 9. Germline CDR1 is MNHNY and CDR2 is SVGAGI (reference sequence). The CDR3 DNA is TGTGCCACCCTATTTAGCGGGGGGTACACAGATACGCAGTATTTT. This codes for CATLFSGGYTDTQYF.

V and J are TRBV6-1 and TRBJ1-2, with 10 bases lining up with TRBD1. The CDR3 covers 14 residues. The germline CDR1 and CDR2 sequences are MNHNS and SASEGT. Losses at the gene ends were 6 bases for V and 6 bases for J; bases not matched to a gene: 7. CDR3 in DNA: TGTGCCAGCAGCCGACCGGGACAGGGGAATGGCTACACCTTC. Its protein is CASSRPGQGNGYTF.

Note on this clonotype: This may be a read error: a much more frequent sequence differs by one nucleotide. The chain is built from TRBV5-4 and TRBJ2-7; the D gene is possibly TRBD1 (6 bases). The CDR3 consists of 12 residues. CDR1 and CDR2 (germline): SGHNT, YYREEE (reference sequence). V dropped 5 bases and J dropped 4 bases, with 10 bases sitting between them. The CDR3 bases are TGTGCCAGCAGATTCGGACAGTACGAGCAGTACTTC. Protein product: CASRFGQYEQYF.

This clonotype was picked up many times. The V and J genes are TRBV19 and TRBJ1-5; tentatively, D is TRBD1 (6 bases). The V gene's germline CDR1 is LNHDA and CDR2 SQIVND (reference sequence). V was shortened by 0 bases and J by 7 bases, with 13 bases between the two germline ends. The CDR3 contains 15 residues. DNA for the CDR3: TGTGCCAGTAGTATAGATGGAGGCAGGGGACAGCCCCAGCATTTT. Its translation: CASSIDGGRGQPQHF.

This clonotype was found a few times. The rearrangement joins TRBV12-3 or TRBV12-4 to TRBJ1-5; TRBD1 is a possible D gene (6 bases). Deletions cut 4 bases from V and 5 bases from J, with 9 bases between. The length of the CDR3 is 13 residues. The CDR3 DNA reads as TGTGCCAGCAGTTGGGACAAGGATCAGCCCCAGCATTTT. This encodes CASSWDKDQPQHF.

The chain uses TRBV5-6 and TRBJ2-1; D is undetermined. The CDR3 loop spans 13 amino acids. The V and J ends lost 2 bases and 9 bases respectively, with 12 bases between them. Germline loops: CDR1 SGHDT, CDR2 YYEEEE. CDR3 sequence reads: CASSFERKGEQFF. The CDR3 region has the DNA TGTGCCAGCAGCTTCGAAAGGAAAGGTGAGCAGTTCTTC.

This clonotype occurred many times. CDR3 bases: TGTGCCAGCAGACCGACTACAGGGGGTGACACTGAAGCTTTCTTT. Translated, it gives CASRPTTGGDTEAFF. The J gene is TRBJ1-1, the V gene TRBV7-3; TRBD1 matches 8 bases. V dropped 6 bases and J dropped 3; count of bases not matched to a gene: 9. There are 15 residues in the CDR3. Germline CDR1 and CDR2: SGHTA and FQGTGA.

A few counts support this clonotype. The rearrangement uses TRBV20-1 and TRBJ2-7; D is perhaps TRBD1 or TRBD2 (7 bases each). Germline V gene lookup returns CDR1 DFQATT and CDR2 SNEGSKA (reference sequence). V gave up 2 bases and J gave up 5 bases, with 10 bases separating them. The CDR3 loop spans 12 amino acids. CDR3 sequence reads: CSARSGGDEQYF. CDR3 bases: TGCAGTGCTAGATCAGGGGGGGACGAGCAGTACTTC.

This clonotype has a handful of counts. This sequence joins TRBV11-2 and TRBJ1-2, with 8 nucleotides matching TRBD1. J was trimmed by 0 bases and V by 4 bases; bases with no gene match: 1. The CDR3 extends over 14 amino acids. Germline loops: CDR1 SGHAT, CDR2 FQNNGV. The CDR3 nucleotides are TGTGCCAGCAGCTCACAGGGGGCTAACTATGGCTACACCTTC. It translates to CASSSQGANYGYTF.

This clonotype ranks as medium-sized (0.01 to 0.1%). The J gene is TRBJ1-3, the V gene TRBV6-5, with TRBD1 as a possible D gene (5 bases). This CDR3 comprises 16 residues. Germline CDR1 is MNHEY and CDR2 is SVGAGI. The germline V and J ends were trimmed by 2 bases and 2 bases, with 13 bases remaining between them. The CDR3 spells CASSYNRYPAGNTIYF. The CDR3, as DNA: TGTGCCAGCAGTTACAACAGGTATCCCGCTGGAAACACCATATATTTT.

This clonotype was seen many times. The V and J genes are TRBV6-2 or TRBV6-3 and TRBJ2-3; no clear D. Per germline, CDR1 MNHEY and CDR2 SVGEGT. The CDR3 is made up of 13 amino acids. Trimming stripped 6 bases from V and 4 bases from J, with 11 bases between. CDR3: CASSWGEADTQYF. The CDR3 DNA sequence: TGTGCCAGCAGCTGGGGTGAGGCAGATACGCAGTATTTT.

This clonotype was counted many times. V gene TRBV6-5 combines with J gene TRBJ2-7; D is perhaps TRBD2 (5 bases). The CDR3 has 15 residues. V lost 0 bases and J 6 bases, leaving 15 bases between the germline ends. The germline gives CDR1 MNHEY, CDR2 SVGAGI. The DNA of the CDR3 is TGTGCCAGCAGTTACTCGGCCCCACCCCTAGCCGAGCAGTACTTC. Translated: CASSYSAPPLAEQYF.

At least ten counts were recorded for this clonotype. CDR3 nucleotides: TGTGCCAGCAGCTTAGTCGGGAGAGCGACTGAAGCTTTCTTT. It is translated as CASSLVGRATEAFF. The rearrangement uses TRBV11-2 and TRBJ1-1, with D hard to call. V shed 1 base and J shed 5 bases, with 11 bases lying between them. In germline, CDR1 is SGHAT, CDR2 FQNNGV. The CDR3 has 14 residues.

This clonotype came up a few times. The chain's CDR3 is CASGTVSYEQYF. CDR3 in DNA: TGTGCCAGTGGGACCGTTTCCTACGAGCAGTACTTC. The chain links TRBV7-9 to TRBJ2-7; D may match TRBD1 or TRBD2 (5 bases each). The germline gives CDR1 SEHNR, CDR2 FQNEAQ (reference sequence). The CDR3 is 12 residues long. V was shortened by 9 bases and J by 1 base, with 10 bases between the two germline ends. The variable domain in full, completed from reference TRBV7-9 and TRBJ2-7, reads DTGVSQNPRHKITKRGQNVTFRCDPISEHNRLYWYRQTLGQGPEFLTYFQNEAQLEKSRLLSDRFSAERPKGSFSTLEIQRTEQGDSAMYLCASGTVSYEQYFGPGTRLTVT.

CDR3 coding DNA: TGTGCCAGCAGTTACCGGGGGGGCACAGATACGCAGTATTTT. It encodes CASSYRGGTDTQYF. The rearrangement uses TRBV6-5 and TRBJ2-3, with 7 bases matching TRBD2. This CDR3 is 14 amino acids long. The V segment lost 2 bases and the J segment 1 base; nucleotides outside the gene matches: 0. The germline gives CDR1 MNHEY, CDR2 SVGAGI.

Many counts were recorded for this clonotype. This chain joins TRBV19 and TRBJ2-7; D is undetermined. Germline V gene data show CDR1 as LNHDA and CDR2 as SQIVND (reference sequence). The CDR3 is 14 residues long. Between the trimmed V and J ends, which lost 0 bases and 3 bases, there was a span of 9 bases. The CDR3 region is CASSIDGSGYEQYF. CDR3 DNA: TGTGCCAGTAGTATAGACGGGTCGGGCTACGAGCAGTACTTC.